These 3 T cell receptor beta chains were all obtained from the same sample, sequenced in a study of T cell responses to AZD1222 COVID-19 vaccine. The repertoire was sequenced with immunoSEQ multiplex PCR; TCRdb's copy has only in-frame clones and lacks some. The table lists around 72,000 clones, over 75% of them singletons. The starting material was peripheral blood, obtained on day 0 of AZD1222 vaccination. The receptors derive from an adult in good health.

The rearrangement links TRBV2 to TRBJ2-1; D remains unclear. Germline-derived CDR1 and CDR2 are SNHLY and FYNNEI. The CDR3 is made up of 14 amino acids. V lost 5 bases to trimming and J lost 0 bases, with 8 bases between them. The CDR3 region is CASSRAVSYNEQFF. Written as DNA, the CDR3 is TGTGCCAGCAGTAGGGCAGTCTCCTACAATGAGCAGTTCTTC.

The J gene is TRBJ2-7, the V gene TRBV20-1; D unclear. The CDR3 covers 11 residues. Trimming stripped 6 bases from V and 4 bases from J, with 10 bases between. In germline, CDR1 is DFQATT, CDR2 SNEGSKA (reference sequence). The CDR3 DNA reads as TGCAGTGCGCCGGACGGGTACGAGCAGTACTTC. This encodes CSAPDGYEQYF.

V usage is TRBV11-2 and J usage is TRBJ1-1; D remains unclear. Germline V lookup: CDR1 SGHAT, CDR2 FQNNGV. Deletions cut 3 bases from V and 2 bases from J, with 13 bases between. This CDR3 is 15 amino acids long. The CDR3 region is CASSLSGRGNTEAFF. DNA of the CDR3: TGTGCCAGCAGCTTGTCAGGCCGGGGAAACACTGAAGCTTTCTTT.